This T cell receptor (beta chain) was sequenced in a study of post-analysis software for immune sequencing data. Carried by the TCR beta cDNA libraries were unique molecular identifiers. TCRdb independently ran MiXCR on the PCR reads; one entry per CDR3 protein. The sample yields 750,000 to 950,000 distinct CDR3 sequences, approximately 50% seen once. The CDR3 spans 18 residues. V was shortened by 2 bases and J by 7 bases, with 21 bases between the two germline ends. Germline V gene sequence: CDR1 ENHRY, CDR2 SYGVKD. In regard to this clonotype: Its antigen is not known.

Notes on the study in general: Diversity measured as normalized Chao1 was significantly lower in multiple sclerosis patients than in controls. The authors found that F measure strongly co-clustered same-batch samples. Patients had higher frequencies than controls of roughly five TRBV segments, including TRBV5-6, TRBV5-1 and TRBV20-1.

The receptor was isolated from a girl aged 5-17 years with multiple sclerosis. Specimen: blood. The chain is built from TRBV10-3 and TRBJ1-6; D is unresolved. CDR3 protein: CAISEGWEGGLRNSPLHF. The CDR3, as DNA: TGTGCCATCAGTGAGGGCTGGGAGGGTGGTCTAAGAAATTCACCCCTCCACTTT.